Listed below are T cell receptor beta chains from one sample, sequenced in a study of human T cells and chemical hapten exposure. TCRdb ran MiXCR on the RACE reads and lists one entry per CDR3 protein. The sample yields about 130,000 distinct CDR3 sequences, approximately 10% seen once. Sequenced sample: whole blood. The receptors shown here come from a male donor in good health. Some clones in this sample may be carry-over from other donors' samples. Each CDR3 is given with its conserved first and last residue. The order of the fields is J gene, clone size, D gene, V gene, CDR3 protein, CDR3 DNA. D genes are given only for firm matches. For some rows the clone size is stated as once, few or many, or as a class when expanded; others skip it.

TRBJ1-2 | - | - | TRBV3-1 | CASSPVGGLNYGYTF | TGTGCCAGCAGCCCCGTAGGGGGTCTCAACTATGGCTACACCTTC
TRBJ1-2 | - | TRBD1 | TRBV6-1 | CASSSRDRDYGYTF | TGTGCCAGCAGTTCGCGGGACAGGGACTATGGCTACACCTTC
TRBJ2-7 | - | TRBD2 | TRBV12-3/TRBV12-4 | CASSYTTSGNYEQYF | TGTGCCAGCAGTTACACGACTAGCGGGAACTACGAGCAGTACTTC
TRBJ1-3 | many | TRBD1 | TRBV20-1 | CSASRDDRVNTIYF | TGCAGTGCTTCTCGTGATGACAGGGTAAACACCATATATTTT
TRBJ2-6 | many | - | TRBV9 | CASSVMGSGANVLTF | TGTGCCAGCAGCGTTATGGGCTCTGGGGCCAACGTCCTGACTTTC
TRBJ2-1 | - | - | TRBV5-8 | CASSRSQAEQFF | TGTGCCAGCAGCAGATCTCAGGCAGAGCAGTTCTTC
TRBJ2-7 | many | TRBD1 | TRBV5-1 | CASSLYPPQGEYEQYF | TGCGCCAGCAGCTTGTACCCCCCCCAGGGGGAGTACGAGCAGTACTTC
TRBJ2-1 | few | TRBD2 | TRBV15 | CATSRDWGTSNEQFF | TGTGCCACCAGCAGAGATTGGGGGACTAGCAATGAGCAGTTCTTC
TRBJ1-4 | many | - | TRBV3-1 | CASSPGPTNEKLFF | TGTGCCAGCAGCCCAGGGCCAACTAATGAAAAACTGTTTTTT
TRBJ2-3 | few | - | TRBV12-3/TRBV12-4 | CASSLGQYTDTQYF | TGTGCCAGCAGTTTAGGACAGTACACAGATACGCAGTATTTT
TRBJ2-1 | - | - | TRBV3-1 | CASSQEFWNNEQFF | TGTGCCAGCAGCCAAGAGTTTTGGAACAATGAGCAGTTCTTC
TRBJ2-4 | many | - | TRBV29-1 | CSVEDGGAKNIQYF | TGCAGCGTTGAAGATGGGGGGGCCAAAAACATTCAGTACTTC
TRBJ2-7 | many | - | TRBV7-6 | CASSLAAGYEQYF | TGTGCCAGCAGCTTAGCGGCGGGGTACGAGCAGTACTTC
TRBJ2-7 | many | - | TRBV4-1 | CASSQVRDSSYEQYF | TGCGCCAGCAGCCAAGTTCGGGATAGCTCCTACGAGCAGTACTTC
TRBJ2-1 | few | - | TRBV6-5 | CASSKAPGGVEQFF | TGTGCCAGCAGTAAAGCGCCAGGGGGGGTTGAGCAGTTCTTC
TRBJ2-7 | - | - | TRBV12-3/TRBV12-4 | CASSPDYYEQYF | TGTGCCAGCAGCCCGGACTATTACGAGCAGTACTTC
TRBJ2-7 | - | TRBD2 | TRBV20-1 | CSARGPLAGSYEQYF | TGCAGTGCTAGAGGGCCCCTAGCGGGGAGCTACGAGCAGTACTTC
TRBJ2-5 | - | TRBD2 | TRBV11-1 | CASSLAGKASGGVETQYF | TGTGCCAGCAGCTTAGCGGGGAAGGCTAGCGGGGGAGTGGAGACCCAGTACTTC
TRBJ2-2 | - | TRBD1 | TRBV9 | CASSVVGQATGELFF | TGTGCCAGCAGCGTTGTGGGACAGGCCACCGGGGAGCTGTTTTTT
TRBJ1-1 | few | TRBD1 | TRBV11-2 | CASSSNRGMQEAFF | TGTGCCAGCAGCTCGAACAGGGGTATGCAGGAAGCTTTCTTT
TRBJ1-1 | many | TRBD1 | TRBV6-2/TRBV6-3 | CASREDRGLAEAFF | TGTGCCAGCAGGGAGGACAGGGGGCTTGCTGAAGCTTTCTTT
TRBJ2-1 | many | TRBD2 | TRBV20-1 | CSALAGGVYNEQFF | TGCAGTGCTCTAGCGGGGGGGGTTTACAATGAGCAGTTCTTC
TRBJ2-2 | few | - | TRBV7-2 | CASSPEQARAGELFF | TGTGCCAGCAGCCCCGAACAGGCTCGGGCCGGGGAGCTGTTTTTT
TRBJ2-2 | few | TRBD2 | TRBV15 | CATSREERGDTGELFF | TGTGCCACCAGCAGAGAGGAGCGGGGAGACACCGGGGAGCTGTTTTTT
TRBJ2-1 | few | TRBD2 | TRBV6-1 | CASRLAGGSSYNEQFF | TGTGCCAGTCGGCTAGCGGGGGGGAGCTCCTACAATGAGCAGTTCTTC
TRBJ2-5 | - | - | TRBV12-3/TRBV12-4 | CASSLIPTGKETQYF | TGTGCCAGCAGTTTAATCCCCACAGGGAAAGAGACCCAGTACTTC
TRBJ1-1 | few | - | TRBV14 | CASSQDQGMNTEAFF | TGTGCCAGCAGCCAAGATCAGGGGATGAACACTGAAGCTTTCTTT
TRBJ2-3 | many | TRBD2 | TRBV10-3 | CAISEELAGGSETDTQYF | TGTGCCATCAGTGAGGAACTAGCGGGAGGGTCCGAAACAGATACGCAGTATTTT
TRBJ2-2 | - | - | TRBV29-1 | CSGRMGGAGELFF | TGCAGCGGCCGTATGGGGGGTGCCGGGGAGCTGTTTTTT
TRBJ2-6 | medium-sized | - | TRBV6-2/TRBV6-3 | CASTTGSSGANVLTF | TGTGCCAGCACCACCGGGAGCTCTGGGGCCAACGTCCTGACTTTC
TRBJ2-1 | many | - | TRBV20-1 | CSVYRDNEQFF | TGCAGTGTTTACCGCGACAATGAGCAGTTCTTC
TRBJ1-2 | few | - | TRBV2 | CASSETANYGYTF | TGTGCCAGCAGTGAAACAGCTAACTATGGCTACACCTTC
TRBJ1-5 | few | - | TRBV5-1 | CASSSDGRNQPQHF | TGCGCCAGCAGCTCGGACGGCCGCAATCAGCCCCAGCATTTT
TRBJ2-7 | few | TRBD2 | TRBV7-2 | CASSLALFSLAGGAYEQYF | TGTGCCAGCAGCTTAGCCCTCTTTTCACTAGCGGGAGGTGCCTACGAGCAGTACTTC
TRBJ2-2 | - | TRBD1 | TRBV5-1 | CASSTGQGVTGELFF | TGCGCCAGCAGCACCGGACAGGGGGTTACCGGGGAGCTGTTTTTT
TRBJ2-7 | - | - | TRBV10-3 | CAIYPQVAPASEQYF | TGTGCCATCTATCCTCAGGTAGCGCCAGCAAGCGAGCAGTACTTC
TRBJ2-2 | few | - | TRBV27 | CASSLLLTGTTNTGELFF | TGTGCCAGCAGCCTCCTTCTTACTGGGACCACGAACACCGGGGAGCTGTTTTTT
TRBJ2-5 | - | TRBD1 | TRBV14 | CASSRDRDPQETQYF | TGTGCCAGCAGCCGAGACAGGGACCCCCAAGAGACCCAGTACTTC
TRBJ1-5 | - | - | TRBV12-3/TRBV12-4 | CASSLAGGSNQPQHF | TGTGCCAGCAGTTTAGCGGGGGGCAGCAATCAGCCCCAGCATTTT
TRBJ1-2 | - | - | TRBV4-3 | CASSQDWKGGAFEGYTF | TGCGCCAGCAGCCAAGATTGGAAGGGGGGCGCGTTTGAAGGCTACACCTTC